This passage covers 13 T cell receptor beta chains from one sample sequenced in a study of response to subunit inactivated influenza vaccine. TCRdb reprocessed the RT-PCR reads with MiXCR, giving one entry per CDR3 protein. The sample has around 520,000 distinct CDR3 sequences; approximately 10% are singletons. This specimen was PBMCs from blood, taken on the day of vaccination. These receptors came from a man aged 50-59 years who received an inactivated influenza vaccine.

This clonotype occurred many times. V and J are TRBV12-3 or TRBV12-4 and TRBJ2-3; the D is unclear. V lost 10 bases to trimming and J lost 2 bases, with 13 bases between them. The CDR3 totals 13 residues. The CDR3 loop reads CAIKSPYTDTQYF. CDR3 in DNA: TGTGCCATAAAGAGCCCCTACACAGATACGCAGTATTTT.

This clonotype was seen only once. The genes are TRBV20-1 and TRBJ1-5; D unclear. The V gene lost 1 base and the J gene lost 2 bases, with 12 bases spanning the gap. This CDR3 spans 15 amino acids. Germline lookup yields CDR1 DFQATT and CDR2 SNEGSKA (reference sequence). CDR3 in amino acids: CSARATIGGNQPQHF. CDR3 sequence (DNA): TGCAGTGCTAGAGCCACGATCGGAGGCAATCAGCCCCAGCATTTT.

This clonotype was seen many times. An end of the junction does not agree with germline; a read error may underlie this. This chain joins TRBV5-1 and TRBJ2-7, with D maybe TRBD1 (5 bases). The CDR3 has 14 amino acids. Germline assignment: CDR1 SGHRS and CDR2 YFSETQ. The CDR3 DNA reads TGTGCCAGCAGTTTGGGGCCCGACAGCTACGAGCAGTACTTC. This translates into CASSLGPDSYEQYF.

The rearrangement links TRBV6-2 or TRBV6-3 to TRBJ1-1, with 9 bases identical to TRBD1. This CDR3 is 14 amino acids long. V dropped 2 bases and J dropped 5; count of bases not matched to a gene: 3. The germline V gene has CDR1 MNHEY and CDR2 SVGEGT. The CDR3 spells CASSYLGQGTEAFF. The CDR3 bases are TGTGCCAGCAGTTACCTGGGACAGGGAACTGAAGCTTTCTTT.

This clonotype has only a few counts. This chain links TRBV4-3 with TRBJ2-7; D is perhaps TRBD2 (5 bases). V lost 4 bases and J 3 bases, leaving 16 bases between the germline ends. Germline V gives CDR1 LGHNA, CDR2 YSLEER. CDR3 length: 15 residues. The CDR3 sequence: CASSPARRADYEQYF. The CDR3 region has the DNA TGCGCCAGCAGCCCCGCCCGGCGGGCAGACTACGAGCAGTACTTC.

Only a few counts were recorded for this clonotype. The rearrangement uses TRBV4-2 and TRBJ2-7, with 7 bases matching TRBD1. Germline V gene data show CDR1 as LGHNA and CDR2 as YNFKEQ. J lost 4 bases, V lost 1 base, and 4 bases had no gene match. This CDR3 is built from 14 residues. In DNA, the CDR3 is TGTGCCAGCAGCCAAGCCAGACAGGGTTACGAGCAGTACTTC. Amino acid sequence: CASSQARQGYEQYF.

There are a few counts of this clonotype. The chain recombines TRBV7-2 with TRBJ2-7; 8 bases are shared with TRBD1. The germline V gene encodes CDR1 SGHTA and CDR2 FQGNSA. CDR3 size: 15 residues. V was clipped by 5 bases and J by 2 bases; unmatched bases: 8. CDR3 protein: CASSLGTGRTYEQYF. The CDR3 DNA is TGTGCCAGCAGCCTTGGGACAGGCAGGACCTACGAGCAGTACTTC.

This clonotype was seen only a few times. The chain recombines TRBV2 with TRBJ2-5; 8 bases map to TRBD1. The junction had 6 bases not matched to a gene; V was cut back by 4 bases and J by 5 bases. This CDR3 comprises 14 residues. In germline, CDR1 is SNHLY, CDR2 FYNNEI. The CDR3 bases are TGTGCCAGCAGTGCCCCAGGGGGCGCTGAGACCCAGTACTTC. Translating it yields CASSAPGGAETQYF.

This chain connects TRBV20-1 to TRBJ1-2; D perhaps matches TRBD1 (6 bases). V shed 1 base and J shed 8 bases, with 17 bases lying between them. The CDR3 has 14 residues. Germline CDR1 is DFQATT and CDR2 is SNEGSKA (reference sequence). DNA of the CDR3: TGCAGTGCTAGAGGGCAGGGGTATATCTTCGGCTACACCTTC. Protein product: CSARGQGYIFGYTF.

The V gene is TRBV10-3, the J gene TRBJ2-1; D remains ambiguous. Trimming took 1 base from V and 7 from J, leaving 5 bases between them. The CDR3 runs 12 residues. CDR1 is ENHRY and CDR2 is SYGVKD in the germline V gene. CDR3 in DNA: TGTGCCATCAGTGAGTGGGGAAATGAGCAGTTCTTC. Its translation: CAISEWGNEQFF.

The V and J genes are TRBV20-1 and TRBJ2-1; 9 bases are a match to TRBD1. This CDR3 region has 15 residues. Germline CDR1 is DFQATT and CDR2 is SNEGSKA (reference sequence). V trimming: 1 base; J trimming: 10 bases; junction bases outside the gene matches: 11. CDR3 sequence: CSARVWDRVIGEQFF. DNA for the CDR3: TGCAGTGCTAGAGTTTGGGACAGGGTGATTGGGGAGCAGTTCTTC.

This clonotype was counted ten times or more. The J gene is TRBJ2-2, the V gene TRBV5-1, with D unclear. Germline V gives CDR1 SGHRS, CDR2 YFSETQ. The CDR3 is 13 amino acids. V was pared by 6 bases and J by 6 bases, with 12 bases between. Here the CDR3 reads CASTQRGAGELFF. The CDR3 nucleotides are TGCGCCAGCACACAGAGAGGAGCCGGGGAGCTGTTTTTT. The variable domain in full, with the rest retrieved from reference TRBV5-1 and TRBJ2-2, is KAGVTQTPRYLIKTRGQQVTLSCSPISGHRSVSWYQQTPGQGLQFLFEYFSETQRNKGNFPGRFSGRQFSNSRSEMNVSTLELGDSALYLCASTQRGAGELFFGEGSRLTVL.

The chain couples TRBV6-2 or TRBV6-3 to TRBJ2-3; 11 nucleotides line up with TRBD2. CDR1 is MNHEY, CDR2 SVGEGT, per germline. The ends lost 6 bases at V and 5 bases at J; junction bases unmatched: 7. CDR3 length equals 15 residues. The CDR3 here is CASSPSGGYGDTQYF. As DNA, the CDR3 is TGTGCCAGCAGCCCTAGCGGGGGGTATGGAGATACGCAGTATTTT.